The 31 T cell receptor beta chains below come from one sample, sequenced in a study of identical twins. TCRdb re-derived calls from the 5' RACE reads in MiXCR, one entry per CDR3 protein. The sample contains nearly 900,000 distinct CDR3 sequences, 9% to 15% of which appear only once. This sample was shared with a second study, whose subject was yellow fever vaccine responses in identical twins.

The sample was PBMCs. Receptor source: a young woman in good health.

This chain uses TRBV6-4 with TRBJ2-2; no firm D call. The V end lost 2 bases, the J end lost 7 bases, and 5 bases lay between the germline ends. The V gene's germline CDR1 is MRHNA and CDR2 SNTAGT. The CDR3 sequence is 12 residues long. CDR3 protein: CASSDPLGELFF. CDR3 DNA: TGTGCCAGCAGTGACCCTCTCGGGGAGCTGTTTTTT.

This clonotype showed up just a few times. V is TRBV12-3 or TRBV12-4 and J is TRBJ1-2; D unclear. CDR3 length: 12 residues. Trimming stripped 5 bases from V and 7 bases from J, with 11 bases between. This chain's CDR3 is CASSPPRGGYTF. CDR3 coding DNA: TGTGCCAGCAGTCCCCCTCGGGGTGGCTACACCTTC.

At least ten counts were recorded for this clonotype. The DNA for the CDR3 is TGTGCCAGCAGCGTACAGGGCTACAATGAGCAGTTCTTC. As protein: CASSVQGYNEQFF. The chain recombines TRBV7-9 with TRBJ2-1; a weak D match, TRBD1 (6 bases). The CDR3 covers 13 residues. Trimming stripped 5 bases from V and 3 bases from J, with 8 bases between. CDR1 is SEHNR and CDR2 is FQNEAQ in the germline V gene (reference sequence).

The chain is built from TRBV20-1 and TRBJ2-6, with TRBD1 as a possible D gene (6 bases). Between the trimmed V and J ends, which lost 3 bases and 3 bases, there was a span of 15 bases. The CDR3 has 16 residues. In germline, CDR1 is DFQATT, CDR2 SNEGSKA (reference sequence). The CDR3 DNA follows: TGCAGTGCTAGTCGCCCAGGGGTGAGTGGGGCCAACGTCCTGACTTTC. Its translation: CSASRPGVSGANVLTF.

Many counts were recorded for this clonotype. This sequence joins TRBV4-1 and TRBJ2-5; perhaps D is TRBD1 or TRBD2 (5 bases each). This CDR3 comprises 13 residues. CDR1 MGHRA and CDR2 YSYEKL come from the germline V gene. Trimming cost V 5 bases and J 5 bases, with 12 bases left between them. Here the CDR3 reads CASSSGTLETQYF. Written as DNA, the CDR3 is TGCGCCAGCAGCTCCGGGACGTTGGAGACCCAGTACTTC.

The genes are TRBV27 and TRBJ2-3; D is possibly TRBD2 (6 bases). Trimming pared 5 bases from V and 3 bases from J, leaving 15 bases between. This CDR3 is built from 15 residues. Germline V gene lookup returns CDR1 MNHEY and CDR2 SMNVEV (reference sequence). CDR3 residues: CASSTRLDSTDTQYF. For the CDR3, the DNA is TGTGCCAGCAGTACTCGACTAGATAGTACAGATACGCAGTATTTT.

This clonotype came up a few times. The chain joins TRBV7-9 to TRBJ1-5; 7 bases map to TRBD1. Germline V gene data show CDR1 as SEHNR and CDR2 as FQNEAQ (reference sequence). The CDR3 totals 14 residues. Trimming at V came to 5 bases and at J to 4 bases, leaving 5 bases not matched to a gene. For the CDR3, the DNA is TGTGCCAGCAGCCACACAGGGGAAAATCAGCCCCAGCATTTT. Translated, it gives CASSHTGENQPQHF.

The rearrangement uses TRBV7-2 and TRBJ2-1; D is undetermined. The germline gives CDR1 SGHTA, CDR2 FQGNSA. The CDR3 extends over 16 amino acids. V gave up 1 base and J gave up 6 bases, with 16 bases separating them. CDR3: CASSLGAAVGSNEQFF. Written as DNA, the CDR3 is TGTGCCAGCAGCTTAGGGGCGGCTGTGGGTAGCAATGAGCAGTTCTTC. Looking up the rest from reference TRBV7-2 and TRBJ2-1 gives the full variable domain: GAGVSQSPSNKVTEKGKDVELRCDPISGHTALYWYRQSLGQGLEFLIYFQGNSAPDKSGLPSDRFSAERTGGSVSTLTIQRTQQEDSAVYLCASSLGAAVGSNEQFFGPGTRLTVL.

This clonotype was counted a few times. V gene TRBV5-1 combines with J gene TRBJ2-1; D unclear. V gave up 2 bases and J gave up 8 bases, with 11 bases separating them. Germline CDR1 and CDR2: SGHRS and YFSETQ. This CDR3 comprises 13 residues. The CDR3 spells CASSFDTDDEQFF. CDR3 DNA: TGCGCCAGCAGCTTTGACACGGACGATGAGCAGTTCTTC.

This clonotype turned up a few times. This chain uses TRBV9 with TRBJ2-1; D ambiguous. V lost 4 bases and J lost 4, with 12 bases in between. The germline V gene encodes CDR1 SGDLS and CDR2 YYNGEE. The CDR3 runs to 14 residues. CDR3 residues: CASSSVKGYNEQFF. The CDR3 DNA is TGTGCCAGCAGCTCCGTAAAGGGTTACAATGAGCAGTTCTTC.

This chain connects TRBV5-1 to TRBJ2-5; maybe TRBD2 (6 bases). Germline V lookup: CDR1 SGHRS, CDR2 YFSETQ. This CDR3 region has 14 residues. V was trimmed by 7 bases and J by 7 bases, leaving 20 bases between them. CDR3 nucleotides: TGCGCCAGCCGCAAGGACGGACTACCGGGGACCCAGTACTTC. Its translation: CASRKDGLPGTQYF.

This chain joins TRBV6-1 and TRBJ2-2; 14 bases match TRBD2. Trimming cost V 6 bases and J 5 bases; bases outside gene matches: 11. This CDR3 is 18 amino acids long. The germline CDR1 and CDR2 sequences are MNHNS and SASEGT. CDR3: CASRSTLTSGRGTGELFF. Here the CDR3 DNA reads TGTGCCAGCAGATCCACGTTGACTAGCGGGAGGGGTACCGGGGAGCTGTTTTTT.

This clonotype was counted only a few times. CDR3 sequence (DNA): TGTGCCATCAGCGGCCCCGGGACAGGGCGGCCTGAAGCTTTCTTT. The encoded protein is CAISGPGTGRPEAFF. The V and J genes are TRBV10-3 and TRBJ1-1; TRBD1 aligns across 9 bases. After removal of 6 bases from V and 6 bases from J, the junction contained 11 bases not matched to a gene. CDR1 ENHRY and CDR2 SYGVKD come from the germline V gene. The CDR3 covers 15 residues.

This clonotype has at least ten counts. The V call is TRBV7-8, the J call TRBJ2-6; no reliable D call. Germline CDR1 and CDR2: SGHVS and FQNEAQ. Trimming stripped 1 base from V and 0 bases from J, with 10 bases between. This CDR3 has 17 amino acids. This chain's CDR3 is CASSLELFGSGANVLTF. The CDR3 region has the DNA TGTGCCAGCAGCTTAGAACTGTTCGGCTCTGGGGCCAACGTCCTGACTTTC.

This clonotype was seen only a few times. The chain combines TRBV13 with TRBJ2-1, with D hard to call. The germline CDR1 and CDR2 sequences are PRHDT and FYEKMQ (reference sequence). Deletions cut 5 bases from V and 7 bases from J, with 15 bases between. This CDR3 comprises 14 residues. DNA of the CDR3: TGTGCCAGCAGCCAATATACGGCTGGAAATGAGCAGTTCTTC. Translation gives CASSQYTAGNEQFF.

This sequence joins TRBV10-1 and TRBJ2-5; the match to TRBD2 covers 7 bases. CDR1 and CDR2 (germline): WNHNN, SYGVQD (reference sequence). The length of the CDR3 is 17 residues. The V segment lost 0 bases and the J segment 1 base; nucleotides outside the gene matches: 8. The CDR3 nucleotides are TGCGCCAGCAGTGAGTCGATTCGGCGGGGGACCCAAGAGACCCAGTACTTC. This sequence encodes CASSESIRRGTQETQYF.

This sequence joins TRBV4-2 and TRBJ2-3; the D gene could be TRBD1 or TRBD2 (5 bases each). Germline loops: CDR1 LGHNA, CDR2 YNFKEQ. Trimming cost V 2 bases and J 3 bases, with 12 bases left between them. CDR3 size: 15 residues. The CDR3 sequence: CASSQPGPTTDTQYF. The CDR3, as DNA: TGTGCCAGCAGCCAACCGGGACCTACTACAGATACGCAGTATTTT.

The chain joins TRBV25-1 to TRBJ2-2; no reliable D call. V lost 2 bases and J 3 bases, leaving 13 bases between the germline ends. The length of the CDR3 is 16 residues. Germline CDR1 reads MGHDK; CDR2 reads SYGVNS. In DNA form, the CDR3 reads TGTGCCAGCAGTGAAGCTACCTCCTTCTACACCGGGGAGCTGTTTTTT. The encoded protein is CASSEATSFYTGELFF.

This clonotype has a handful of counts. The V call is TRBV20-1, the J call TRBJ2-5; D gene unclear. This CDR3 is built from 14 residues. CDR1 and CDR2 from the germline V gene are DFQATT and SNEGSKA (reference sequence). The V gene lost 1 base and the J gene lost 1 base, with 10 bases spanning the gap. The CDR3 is CSARGSSPQETQYF. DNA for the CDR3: TGCAGTGCTAGAGGGAGTAGTCCCCAAGAGACCCAGTACTTC.

The CDR3 coding sequence is TGCAGTGCTAGCCCGGACAGGGGGCCCTACGAGCAGTACGTC. Residues: CSASPDRGPYEQYV. The chain joins TRBV20-1 to TRBJ2-7; TRBD1 agrees at 11 bases. From germline, CDR1 is DFQATT and CDR2 SNEGSKA (reference sequence). V trimming: 3 bases; J trimming: 2 bases; junction bases outside the gene matches: 3. The CDR3 sequence is 14 residues long.

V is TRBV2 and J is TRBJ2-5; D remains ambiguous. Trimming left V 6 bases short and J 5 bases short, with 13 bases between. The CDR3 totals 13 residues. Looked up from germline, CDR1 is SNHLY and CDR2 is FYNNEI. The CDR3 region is CASRQMGTETQYF. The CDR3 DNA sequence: TGTGCCAGCAGACAAATGGGTACCGAGACCCAGTACTTC.

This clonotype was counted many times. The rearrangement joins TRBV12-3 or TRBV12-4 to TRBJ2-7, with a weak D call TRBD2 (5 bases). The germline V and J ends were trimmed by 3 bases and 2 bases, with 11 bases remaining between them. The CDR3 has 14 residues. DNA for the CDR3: TGTGCCAGCAGTTTCCGAGGGAGCCCCTACGAGCAGTACTTC. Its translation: CASSFRGSPYEQYF.

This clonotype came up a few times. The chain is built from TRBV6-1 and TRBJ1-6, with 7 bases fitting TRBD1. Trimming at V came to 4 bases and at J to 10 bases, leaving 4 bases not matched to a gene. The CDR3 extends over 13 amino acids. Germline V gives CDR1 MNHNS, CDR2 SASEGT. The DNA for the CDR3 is TGTGCCAGCAGTGGGACAGGCGCCTCACCCCTCCACTTT. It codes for CASSGTGASPLHF.

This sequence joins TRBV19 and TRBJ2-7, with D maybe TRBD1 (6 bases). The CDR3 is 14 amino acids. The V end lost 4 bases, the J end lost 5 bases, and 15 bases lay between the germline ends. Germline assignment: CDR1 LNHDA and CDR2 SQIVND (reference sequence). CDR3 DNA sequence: TGTGCCAGTAGTAGGGACACCGGGGCGAACGAGCAGTACTTC. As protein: CASSRDTGANEQYF.

CDR3 sequence (DNA): TGCGCCAGCTCACAGGGGGTAGCGTTCACAGATACGCAGTATTTT. This encodes CASSQGVAFTDTQYF. This rearrangement joins TRBV5-1 to TRBJ2-3, with 8 bases lining up with TRBD1. In germline, CDR1 is SGHRS, CDR2 YFSETQ. The length of the CDR3 is 15 residues. V shed 7 bases, J shed 2 bases, and the junction held 9 bases outside the gene matches.

The CDR3 sequence: CASSEGDDLLAKNIQYF. CDR3 nucleotide sequence: TGTGCCAGCAGTGAAGGCGACGACCTATTAGCCAAAAACATTCAGTACTTC. V and J are TRBV2 and TRBJ2-4; D gene ambiguous. Germline V gives CDR1 SNHLY, CDR2 FYNNEI. Between the trimmed V and J ends, which lost 1 base and 0 bases, there was a span of 13 bases. The CDR3 contains 17 residues. The full variable domain, with the rest looked up from reference TRBV2 and TRBJ2-4, is EPEVTQTPSHQVTQMGQEVILRCVPISNHLYFYWYRQILGQKVEFLVSFYNNEISEKSEIFDDQFSVERPDGSNFTLKIRSTKLEDSAMYFCASSEGDDLLAKNIQYFGAGTRLSVL.

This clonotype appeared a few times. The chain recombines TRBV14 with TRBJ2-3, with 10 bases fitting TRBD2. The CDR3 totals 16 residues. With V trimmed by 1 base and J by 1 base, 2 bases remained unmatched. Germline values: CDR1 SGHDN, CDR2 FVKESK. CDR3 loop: CASSQASGRGTDTQYF. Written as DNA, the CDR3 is TGTGCCAGCAGCCAAGCTAGCGGGAGAGGCACAGATACGCAGTATTTT.

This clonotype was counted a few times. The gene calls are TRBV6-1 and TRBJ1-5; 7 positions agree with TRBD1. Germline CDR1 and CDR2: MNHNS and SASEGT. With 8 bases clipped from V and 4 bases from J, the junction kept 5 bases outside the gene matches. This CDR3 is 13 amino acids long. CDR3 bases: TGTGCCAGCGGGACAGAGTTAAATCAGCCCCAGCATTTT. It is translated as CASGTELNQPQHF.

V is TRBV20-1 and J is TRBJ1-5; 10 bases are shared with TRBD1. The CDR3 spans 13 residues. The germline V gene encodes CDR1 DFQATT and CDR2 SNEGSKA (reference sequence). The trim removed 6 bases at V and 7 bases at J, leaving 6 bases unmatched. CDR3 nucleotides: TGCAGTGCCCAGGGACAGGGGAACCAGCCCCAGCATTTT. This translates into CSAQGQGNQPQHF.

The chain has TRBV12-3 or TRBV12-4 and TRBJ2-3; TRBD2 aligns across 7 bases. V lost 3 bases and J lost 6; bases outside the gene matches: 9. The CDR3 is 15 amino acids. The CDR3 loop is CASSLGGAARDTQYF. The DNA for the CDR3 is TGTGCCAGCAGTTTGGGAGGGGCAGCACGGGATACGCAGTATTTT.

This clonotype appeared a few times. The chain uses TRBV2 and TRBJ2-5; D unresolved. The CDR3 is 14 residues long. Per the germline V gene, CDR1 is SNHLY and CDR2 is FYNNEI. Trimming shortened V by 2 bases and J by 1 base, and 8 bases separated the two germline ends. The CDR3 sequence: CASSEMTPQETQYF. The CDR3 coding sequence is TGTGCCAGCAGTGAAATGACACCCCAAGAGACCCAGTACTTC.